This section outlines one TCR beta chain sequence together with its context. The CDR3 has 16 amino acids. The ends were cut back, 3 bases at V and 11 bases at J, with 28 bases in the middle. Per germline, CDR1 GTSNPN and CDR2 SVGIG (reference sequence). Method: immunoSEQ multiplex PCR; TCRdb's copy keeps in-frame clones and lacks some. The sample lists under 300,000 clones; around nine tenths were seen once. The data stem from a study of blood T cell repertoires in COVID-19. Study information: Acute and convalescent COVID-19 samples came from the United States, Italy and Spain. PBMCs, B-cell-depleted T cells, or T cells provided the cDNA or gDNA that made up the material.

The material sequenced was peripheral blood. The rearrangement uses TRBV30 and TRBJ1-1, with D possibly matching TRBD1 (6 bases). The source is a woman in her sixties or seventies with active or convalescent COVID-19. The CDR3 region has the DNA TGTGCCTGGAGAGAACAGGGCTACAGTTCCCGATCCCCCGCTTTCTTT. It yields the protein CAWREQGYSSRSPAFF.